Presented here are 26 T cell receptor beta chains from one specimen sequenced in a study of T cell responses to AZD1222 COVID-19 vaccine. TCRdb's table, derived via immunoSEQ multiplex PCR, lists solely in-frame clones and lacks some. There are around 54,000 clones in the sample; around nine tenths occur only once, and 6.9% lies in the top ten. The specimen was peripheral blood, collected 28 days after the second AZD1222 dose. These receptors were collected from an adult who received the AZD1222 COVID-19 vaccine.

The rearrangement uses TRBV2 and TRBJ2-7; D might be TRBD2 (6 bases). V was pared by 4 bases and J by 3 bases, with 19 bases between. CDR1 is SNHLY and CDR2 is FYNNEI in the germline V gene. The CDR3 has 16 residues. DNA of the CDR3: TGTGCCAGCAGTGGGGGACCCCCGGGGAGGAACTACGAGCAGTACTTC. It specifies CASSGGPPGRNYEQYF.

This chain connects TRBV4-2 to TRBJ2-1; 14 nucleotides agree with TRBD2. V was clipped by 3 bases and J by 4 bases; unmatched bases: 5. The CDR3 covers 17 residues. CDR1 LGHNA and CDR2 YNFKEQ come from the germline V gene. CDR3 bases: TGTGCCAGCAGCCAGGCGGGACTAGCGGGGGAGTACAATGAGCAGTTCTTC. This codes for CASSQAGLAGEYNEQFF.

This clone has only a few counts. The chain has TRBV19 and TRBJ1-6; a possible D gene is TRBD1 (5 bases). The V end lost 6 bases, the J end lost 7 bases, and 13 bases lay between the germline ends. The length of the CDR3 is 14 residues. Germline V gene data show CDR1 as LNHDA and CDR2 as SQIVND (reference sequence). CDR3 sequence: CASSWGEGNSPLHF. The CDR3 nucleotides read TGTGCCAGTAGCTGGGGGGAAGGGAATTCACCCCTCCACTTT. Complete variable domain (other parts from reference TRBV19 and TRBJ1-6): DGGITQSPKYLFRKEGQNVTLSCEQNLNHDAMYWYRQDPGQGLRLIYYSQIVNDFQKGDIAEGYSVSREKKESFPLTVTSAQKNPTAFYLCASSWGEGNSPLHFGNGTRLTVT.

This chain uses TRBV4-3 with TRBJ2-5; weak D call: TRBD2 (6 bases). V lost 5 bases, J lost 2 bases, and 12 bases lay in between. CDR3 length equals 14 residues. Germline V lookup: CDR1 LGHNA, CDR2 YSLEER. The CDR3 DNA is TGCGCCAGCAGCTCCGGGACTTTTCAAGAGACCCAGTACTTC. Protein sequence: CASSSGTFQETQYF.

The CDR3 region is CASSLATAVESPLHF. The CDR3 nucleotides read TGTGCCAGCTCACTGGCGACAGCCGTTGAGTCACCCCTCCACTTT. J is TRBJ1-6 and V is TRBV18; D is possibly TRBD1 (5 bases). V shed 4 bases and J shed 10 bases, with 17 bases lying between them. Germline CDR1 is KGHSH and CDR2 is LQKENI. The CDR3 contains 15 residues.

The chain has TRBV6-1 and TRBJ2-2, with a possible D match to TRBD2 (6 bases). Germline CDR1 and CDR2: MNHNS and SASEGT. This CDR3 region has 16 residues. V lost 4 bases to trimming and J lost 0 bases, with 12 bases between them. This chain's CDR3 is CASSGRGHANTGELFF. The CDR3 bases are TGTGCCAGCAGTGGGAGGGGCCACGCGAACACCGGGGAGCTGTTTTTT.

This clone was detected only a few times. The chain carries TRBV5-1 and TRBJ2-5; D uncertain. Looked up from germline, CDR1 is SGHRS and CDR2 is YFSETQ. The CDR3 runs 14 residues. V lost 3 bases to trimming and J lost 0 bases, with 9 bases between them. CDR3 nucleotide sequence: TGCGCCAGCAGCTCGGAACGGAACCAAGAGACCCAGTACTTC. Residues: CASSSERNQETQYF.

The chain employs TRBV5-4 and TRBJ2-1, with 7 bases aligning to TRBD2. J gave up 2 bases and V 4 bases, and 6 bases lay outside the gene matches. The CDR3 is 15 residues long. Germline V lookup: CDR1 SGHNT, CDR2 YYREEE (reference sequence). The CDR3 here is CASSPGRTAYNEQFF. The CDR3 DNA follows: TGTGCCAGCAGCCCCGGGAGGACCGCCTACAATGAGCAGTTCTTC.

The rearrangement links TRBV18 to TRBJ2-1; D may be TRBD2 (6 bases). V dropped 5 bases and J dropped 14 bases, with 25 bases sitting between them. Per the germline V gene, CDR1 is KGHSH and CDR2 is LQKENI. CDR3 length: 15 amino acids. CDR3 sequence reads: CASSAREAGGLGEFF. The DNA of the CDR3 is TGTGCCAGCTCAGCCCGGGAAGCGGGTGGTCTTGGGGAGTTCTTC.

V is TRBV4-3 and J is TRBJ2-1; 7 nucleotides match TRBD2. CDR3 length equals 15 residues. Germline assignment: CDR1 LGHNA and CDR2 YSLEER. V lost 0 bases, J lost 8 bases, and 7 bases stayed unmatched. In DNA, the CDR3 is TGCGCCAGCAGCCAAGATCAGTTTCGGGGGGATGAGCAGTTCTTC. It yields the protein CASSQDQFRGDEQFF.

This chain connects TRBV6-5 to TRBJ1-2, with D perhaps matching TRBD1 (6 bases). The V gene lost 5 bases and the J gene lost 0 bases, with 13 bases spanning the gap. CDR1 and CDR2 (germline): MNHEY, SVGAGI. This CDR3 has 15 amino acids. The CDR3 reads CASSPQGMTNYGYTF. The CDR3 region has the DNA TGTGCCAGCAGTCCACAGGGTATGACTAACTATGGCTACACCTTC.

The CDR3: CASSLGLTWETGELFF. In DNA, the CDR3 is TGTGCCAGCAGCTTAGGGCTAACGTGGGAGACCGGGGAGCTGTTTTTT. J is TRBJ2-2 and V is TRBV11-2, with D perhaps TRBD2 (5 bases). The V gene lost 1 base and the J gene lost 5 bases, with 14 bases spanning the gap. Germline loops: CDR1 SGHAT, CDR2 FQNNGV. This CDR3 has 16 residues.

This clone was seen only once. The chain recombines TRBV7-9 with TRBJ2-2; either TRBD1 or TRBD2 may supply D (6 bases each). Trimming took off 7 bases at V and 3 bases at J, with 12 bases between the two ends. Germline values: CDR1 SEHNR, CDR2 FQNEAQ (reference sequence). The CDR3 covers 14 residues. CDR3 region: CASTTGAYTGELFF. DNA for the CDR3: TGTGCCAGCACCACGGGGGCGTACACCGGGGAGCTGTTTTTT. Full variable domain (missing parts from reference TRBV7-9 and TRBJ2-2): DTGVSQNPRHKITKRGQNVTFRCDPISEHNRLYWYRQTLGQGPEFLTYFQNEAQLEKSRLLSDRFSAERPKGSFSTLEIQRTEQGDSAMYLCASTTGAYTGELFFGEGSRLTVL.

The J gene is TRBJ2-1, the V gene TRBV5-1, with 10 positions matching TRBD1. The V and J ends lost 3 bases and 6 bases, in that order; junction bases with no gene match: 9. Looked up from germline, CDR1 is SGHRS and CDR2 is YFSETQ. There are 16 residues in the CDR3. The DNA of the CDR3 is TGCGCCAGCAGCTGGGGACAGGGGAGATCAGGCAATGAGCAGTTCTTC. Residues: CASSWGQGRSGNEQFF.

The chain employs TRBV12-3 or TRBV12-4 and TRBJ2-7, with D perhaps matching TRBD2 (6 bases). The CDR3 length is 13 residues. V was pared by 6 bases and J by 7 bases, with 16 bases between. The CDR3 DNA is TGTGCCAGCAGCCGTGGGACTTATTGGGAGCAGTACTTC. Its translation: CASSRGTYWEQYF.

The chain uses TRBV6-5 and TRBJ1-1, with TRBD1 identical over 8 bases. The length of the CDR3 is 15 residues. The germline V gene encodes CDR1 MNHEY and CDR2 SVGAGI. The junction had 5 bases not matched to a gene; V was cut back by 2 bases and J by 3 bases. The CDR3 DNA reads TGTGCCAGCAGTTACCAATCAGGGGGCCACACTGAAGCTTTCTTT. This gives the protein CASSYQSGGHTEAFF.

The gene calls are TRBV19 and TRBJ2-2, with D maybe TRBD1 (5 bases). This CDR3 has 13 residues. Germline lookup yields CDR1 LNHDA and CDR2 SQIVND (reference sequence). Trimming stripped 4 bases from V and 3 bases from J, with 6 bases between. Written as DNA, the CDR3 is TGTGCCAGTAGTACAGGGTACACCGGGGAGCTGTTTTTT. This sequence encodes CASSTGYTGELFF.

V usage is TRBV3-1 (or the pseudogene TRBV3-2) and J usage is TRBJ2-5; 8 bases agree with TRBD2. V shed 1 base, J shed 5 bases, and the junction held 18 bases outside the gene matches. From germline, CDR1 is LGHDT and CDR2 YNNKEL (reference sequence). This CDR3 is 19 amino acids long. This CDR3 is CASSQVRGALPAGVETQYF. For the CDR3, the DNA is TGTGCCAGCAGCCAAGTACGGGGGGCCCTTCCAGCGGGGGTTGAGACCCAGTACTTC.

This clone is judged large. The chain has TRBV4-2 and TRBJ1-5; TRBD1 matches at 7 bases. Germline V gene sequence: CDR1 LGHNA, CDR2 YNFKEQ. Losses at the gene ends were 0 bases for V and 0 bases for J; bases not matched to a gene: 11. The CDR3 loop spans 19 amino acids. This CDR3 is CASSQDNLGGTVSNQPQHF. The CDR3 bases are TGTGCCAGCAGCCAAGACAATTTGGGCGGGACAGTTAGCAATCAGCCCCAGCATTTT.

CDR3 DNA sequence: TGTGCCAGCAGCTTGGCAGTGGCAGACTACGAGCAGTACTTC. Protein sequence: CASSLAVADYEQYF. The V and J genes are TRBV5-6 and TRBJ2-7; D call uncertain. Trimming cost V 0 bases and J 3 bases, with 10 bases left between them. CDR1 and CDR2 (germline): SGHDT, YYEEEE. The CDR3 has 14 residues.

V usage is TRBV20-1 and J usage is TRBJ2-7; 9 bases match TRBD2. Germline CDR1 is DFQATT and CDR2 is SNEGSKA (reference sequence). The CDR3 length is 15 residues. With V trimmed by 3 bases and J by 4 bases, 10 bases remained unmatched. In nucleotides, the CDR3 is TGCAGTGCTAGTCCATGGGCTAGCGGGAAATACGAGCAGTACTTC. This sequence encodes CSASPWASGKYEQYF.

Worth noting for this clone: At one end, the junction sequence differs from germline, possibly due to a read error. The V and J genes are TRBV28 and TRBJ1-6; perhaps TRBD1 as D (6 bases). The germline gives CDR1 MDHEN, CDR2 SYDVKM. The CDR3 runs to 12 residues. The CDR3 DNA reads as TGTGCCAGCAGCCTCTCAGGGGTGCGTATGAGGTTT. It translates to CASSLSGVRMRF.

This chain links TRBV6-1 with TRBJ2-7; D is undetermined. The V and J ends lost 3 bases and 2 bases respectively, with 8 bases between them. This CDR3 comprises 13 residues. Germline CDR1 and CDR2: MNHNS and SASEGT. CDR3 coding DNA: TGTGCCAGCAGTGATCAGTCAGCCTACGAGCAGTACTTC. It translates to CASSDQSAYEQYF.

The V and J genes are TRBV10-2 and TRBJ2-7; D may be TRBD1 (5 bases). This CDR3 is 14 amino acids long. CDR1 is WSHSY and CDR2 is SAAADI in the germline V gene. V was clipped by 6 bases and J by 1 base, with 13 bases between them. The CDR3 is CASRTGRGSYEQYF. The CDR3 nucleotides are TGCGCCAGCAGAACAGGTCGAGGTTCCTACGAGCAGTACTTC.

The chain recombines TRBV5-4 with TRBJ1-6, with 7 bases aligning to TRBD1. The CDR3 covers 15 residues. The germline V gene encodes CDR1 SGHNT and CDR2 YYREEE (reference sequence). The trim removed 3 bases at V and 11 bases at J, leaving 11 bases unmatched. Here the CDR3 reads CASSYFDRDEPPLHF. The CDR3 DNA sequence: TGTGCCAGCAGCTACTTTGACAGGGACGAGCCACCCCTCCACTTT.

Points on this clone: Other DNA sequences in this specimen translate into the identical CDR3. The chain is built from TRBV18 and TRBJ1-5; D is uncertain. The V end lost 1 base, the J end lost 3 bases, and 4 bases lay between the germline ends. Germline V lookup: CDR1 KGHSH, CDR2 LQKENI. CDR3 size: 13 residues. The CDR3 DNA follows: TGTGCCAGCTCACCACAGTACAATCAGCCCCAGCATTTT. Translated, it gives CASSPQYNQPQHF.